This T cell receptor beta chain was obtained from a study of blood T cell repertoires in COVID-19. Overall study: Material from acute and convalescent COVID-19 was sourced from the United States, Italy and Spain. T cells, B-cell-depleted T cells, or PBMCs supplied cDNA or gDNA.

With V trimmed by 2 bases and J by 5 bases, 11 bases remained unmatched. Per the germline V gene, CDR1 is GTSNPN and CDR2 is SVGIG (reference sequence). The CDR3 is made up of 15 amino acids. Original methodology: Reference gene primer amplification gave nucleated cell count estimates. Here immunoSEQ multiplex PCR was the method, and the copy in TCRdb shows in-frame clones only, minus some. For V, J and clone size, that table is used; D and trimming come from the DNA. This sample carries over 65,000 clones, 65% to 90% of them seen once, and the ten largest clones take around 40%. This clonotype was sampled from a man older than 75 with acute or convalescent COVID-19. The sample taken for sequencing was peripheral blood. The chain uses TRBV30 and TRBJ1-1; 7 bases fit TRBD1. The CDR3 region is CAWSKKGARYTEAFF. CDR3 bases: TGTGCCTGGAGTAAAAAGGGGGCGAGATATACTGAAGCTTTCTTT.